The next 10 T cell receptor beta chains were all read from a single sample in a study of regulatory T cells in long-lasting Graves disease. Researchers made TCR beta libraries by using iRepertoire HTBI primers and running Arm-PCR on CDR3 regions. From the multiplex PCR reads, TCRdb called clonotypes with MiXCR, one entry per CDR3 protein. In the table there are about 470,000 distinct CDR3 sequences, roughly 21% of which are singletons. The sample's time point: persistent/refractory GD, antithyroid drugs over 5 years with positive TRAb. The TCR library was prepared using RNA isolated from PBMCs. Here the sequenced sample was peripheral blood mononuclear cells (PBMCs), taken when the disease was refractory, from a patient treated with antithyroid drugs. All receptors come from a female donor with Graves disease.

This clonotype was counted only a few times. The chain carries TRBV10-3 and TRBJ1-4; TRBD1 agrees at 7 bases. CDR3 length: 14 amino acids. Trimming cost V 0 bases and J 5 bases; bases outside gene matches: 0. CDR1 and CDR2 from the germline V gene are ENHRY and SYGVKD. CDR3 region: CAISESTGNEKLFF. CDR3 in DNA: TGTGCCATCAGTGAGTCGACAGGGAATGAAAAACTGTTTTTT.

This clonotype appeared a few times. This sequence joins TRBV4-1 and TRBJ1-5, with D unresolved. Trimming took 3 bases from V and 5 from J, leaving 8 bases between them. The CDR3 has 13 residues. CDR1 is MGHRA, CDR2 YSYEKL, per germline. This CDR3 is CASSHGLDQPQHF. The DNA for the CDR3 is TGCGCCAGCAGCCATGGTTTGGATCAGCCCCAGCATTTT.

The chain couples TRBV11-2 to TRBJ2-1; 11 nucleotides line up with TRBD2. Trimming removed 0 bases from V and 4 bases from J; junction bases left unmatched: 2. The CDR3 extends over 16 amino acids. Germline V gene data show CDR1 as SGHAT and CDR2 as FQNNGV. CDR3 in amino acids: CASSLDWTSGYNEQFF. For the CDR3, the DNA is TGTGCCAGCAGCTTAGATTGGACTAGCGGGTACAATGAGCAGTTCTTC.

This clonotype was recorded many times. The germline gene is not matched at one end of the junction; a read error may be the cause. The CDR3 is CASSLGVGYGYTF. DNA of the CDR3: TGTGCCAGCAGCTTAGGGGTGGGCTATGGCTACACCTTC. The chain recombines TRBV5-1 with TRBJ1-2, with D perhaps matching TRBD1 (5 bases). Germline loops: CDR1 SGHRS, CDR2 YFSETQ. The CDR3 has 13 residues.

This clonotype was counted between two and nine times. This may be a read error, as it is one base from a much larger clone. V usage is TRBV2 and J usage is TRBJ2-7; D is perhaps TRBD1 or TRBD2 (6 bases each). Germline V gene data show CDR1 as SNHLY and CDR2 as FYNNEI. This CDR3 is built from 15 residues. CDR3 nucleotide sequence: TGTGCCAGCAGTGAAGGAGGGGGGACCTCCTGCGAGCAGTACTTC. This encodes CASSEGGGTSCEQYF.

There are many counts of this clonotype. The chain couples TRBV6-1 to TRBJ2-2, with D perhaps TRBD1 (6 bases). The ends were cut back, 5 bases at V and 5 bases at J, with 9 bases in the middle. CDR1 is MNHNS and CDR2 is SASEGT in the germline V gene. CDR3 length equals 13 residues. CDR3 sequence: CASSPGDTGELFF. Here the CDR3 DNA reads TGTGCCAGCAGTCCAGGGGATACCGGGGAGCTGTTTTTT.

This clonotype was detected a few times. This rearrangement joins TRBV5-1 to TRBJ2-7; 8 bases are a match to TRBD1. This CDR3 contains 14 residues. With 4 bases clipped from V and 3 bases from J, the junction kept 6 bases outside the gene matches. The germline gives CDR1 SGHRS, CDR2 YFSETQ. In DNA form, the CDR3 reads TGCGCCAGCAGCCAGGGACAGGCGGACTACGAGCAGTACTTC. It encodes CASSQGQADYEQYF.

CDR3: CASSYGLAASSYEQYF. The CDR3 DNA sequence: TGTGCCAGCAGTTACGGACTAGCGGCCTCCTCCTACGAGCAGTACTTC. V is TRBV6-2 or TRBV6-3 and J is TRBJ2-7; 10 bases fit TRBD2. From germline, CDR1 is MNHEY and CDR2 SVGEGT. The CDR3 consists of 16 residues. Germline trimming cut 2 bases from V and 0 bases from J; bases unmatched to any gene: 4.

This clonotype was observed at least ten times. This rearrangement joins TRBV12-3 or TRBV12-4 to TRBJ2-5; D call uncertain. V gave up 5 bases and J gave up 5 bases, with 9 bases separating them. This CDR3 comprises 12 residues. CDR3 amino acids: CASSGYQETQYF. The CDR3 DNA follows: TGTGCCAGCAGTGGGTATCAGGAGACCCAGTACTTC.

This clonotype has at least ten counts. The chain is built from TRBV2 and TRBJ2-7; 9 bases match TRBD1. The CDR3 consists of 17 residues. The germline gives CDR1 SNHLY, CDR2 FYNNEI. J was trimmed by 2 bases and V by 4 bases; bases with no gene match: 12. CDR3 nucleotide sequence: TGTGCCAGCAGTGCTGGAGTAGGGACAGGGATACCCTACGAGCAGTACTTC. It translates to CASSAGVGTGIPYEQYF.